The 27 T cell receptor beta chains given below trace back to one sample, sequenced in a study of T-cell reconstitution after alpha-beta-depleted transplantation in children. Unique molecular identifiers were incorporated when the TCRbeta library was constructed. MiXCR, run by TCRdb on the PCR reads, gives a single entry per CDR3 protein. Of 450,000 to 500,000 distinct CDR3 sequences listed, 9.5% to 15% are singletons. Here the sequenced sample was PBMCs from the stem cell graft donor, taken from the stem cell graft. The receptors stem from a human donor who donated a stem cell graft to a child with combined immunodeficiency.

The gene calls are TRBV9 and TRBJ2-7; possibly TRBD1 or TRBD2 for D (6 bases each). Germline loops: CDR1 SGDLS, CDR2 YYNGEE. CDR3 length: 14 amino acids. V was pared by 0 bases and J by 5 bases, with 12 bases between. The CDR3 nucleotides are TGTGCCAGCAGCGTAGAAGGGGGGACGGACGAGCAGTACTTC. Its translation: CASSVEGGTDEQYF.

The J gene is TRBJ1-2, the V gene TRBV12-3 or TRBV12-4; D not certain. This CDR3 is 12 amino acids long. The ends were cut back, 4 bases at V and 8 bases at J, with 11 bases in the middle. The chain's CDR3 is CASSSADGGYTF. The CDR3 bases are TGTGCCAGCAGTTCAGCTGACGGGGGCTACACCTTC.

This clonotype was seen ten or more times. The chain is built from TRBV29-1 and TRBJ2-2, with D maybe TRBD1 (6 bases). V shed 7 bases and J shed 5 bases, with 17 bases lying between them. Germline CDR1 is SQVTM and CDR2 is ANQGSEA. The CDR3 extends over 14 amino acids. The CDR3 here is CSASRAGETGELFF. As DNA, the CDR3 is TGCAGCGCTTCCCGGGCAGGGGAAACCGGGGAGCTGTTTTTT.

V usage is TRBV12-3 or TRBV12-4 and J usage is TRBJ2-1; tentatively, D is TRBD1 or TRBD2 (5 bases each). CDR3 length: 15 amino acids. V was shortened by 5 bases and J by 2 bases, with 13 bases between the two germline ends. The DNA for the CDR3 is TGTGCCAGCAGTGGGGGTGGATATCCCTACAATGAGCAGTTCTTC. Its protein product is CASSGGGYPYNEQFF.

There are a few counts of this clonotype. The chain uses TRBV5-6 and TRBJ2-1; TRBD2 is a possible D gene (5 bases). The CDR3 is 13 residues long. V was clipped by 4 bases and J by 4 bases, with 9 bases between them. Germline CDR1 is SGHDT and CDR2 is YYEEEE. CDR3 amino acids: CASSATSYNEQFF. The DNA for the CDR3 is TGTGCCAGCAGCGCCACTAGTTACAATGAGCAGTTCTTC.

V usage is TRBV29-1 and J usage is TRBJ1-1; a weak D match, TRBD1 (5 bases). V was cut by 5 bases and J by 7 bases, with 17 bases left in between. The CDR3 spans 13 residues. Per the germline V gene, CDR1 is SQVTM and CDR2 is ANQGSEA. This chain's CDR3 is CSVSDLGQVEAFF. The CDR3 DNA follows: TGCAGCGTTTCGGATTTGGGGCAGGTTGAAGCTTTCTTT.

This clonotype was seen a handful of times. The chain is built from TRBV6-2 or TRBV6-3 and TRBJ2-1; no clear D. V was cut by 1 base and J by 10 bases, with 5 bases left in between. Germline loops: CDR1 MNHEY, CDR2 SVGEGT. The CDR3 has 11 amino acids. The CDR3 DNA reads TGTGCCAGCAGTTACTTGGGGGAGCAGTTCTTC. Protein: CASSYLGEQFF.

This chain connects TRBV5-1 to TRBJ2-5; no reliable D call. Germline CDR1 reads SGHRS; CDR2 reads YFSETQ. The CDR3 runs 13 residues. Trimming took 0 bases from V and 5 from J, leaving 8 bases between them. CDR3 amino acids: CASSLEVVETQYF. The CDR3 nucleotides read TGCGCCAGCAGCTTGGAGGTGGTGGAGACCCAGTACTTC.

The chain carries TRBV7-9 and TRBJ1-6; D is uncertain. The CDR3 runs to 15 residues. The V end was cut by 5 bases, the J end by 8 bases, with 16 bases between. Germline CDR1 reads SEHNR; CDR2 reads FQNEAQ (reference sequence). The CDR3 DNA sequence: TGTGCCAGCAGCCCAGGCGGGATGGGCCATTCACCCCTCCACTTT. Protein product: CASSPGGMGHSPLHF.

This clonotype was counted at least ten times. V usage is TRBV29-1 and J usage is TRBJ2-5, with D possibly being TRBD1 or TRBD2 (6 bases each). This CDR3 has 14 amino acids. Germline V gene sequence: CDR1 SQVTM, CDR2 ANQGSEA. The germline V and J ends were trimmed by 4 bases and 5 bases, with 17 bases remaining between them. CDR3 loop: CSVGVPGAPETQYF. The CDR3 DNA is TGCAGCGTTGGTGTTCCGGGGGCCCCCGAGACCCAGTACTTC.

This clonotype has at least ten counts. The chain is built from TRBV11-3 and TRBJ2-1, with a tentative D call TRBD1 (6 bases). Germline assignment: CDR1 SGHNT and CDR2 YENEEA. The CDR3 sequence is 16 residues long. V dropped 1 base and J dropped 3 bases, with 13 bases sitting between them. The CDR3 loop is CASSLGLGAIYNEQFF. The CDR3 DNA follows: TGTGCCAGCAGCTTAGGCCTGGGGGCTATCTACAATGAGCAGTTCTTC.

This clonotype was recorded at least ten times. J is TRBJ2-7 and V is TRBV12-3 or TRBV12-4; D unresolved. Trimming removed 6 bases at V and 3 bases at J, with 15 bases between. This CDR3 is built from 14 residues. The CDR3: CASSPPASHYEQYF. Here the CDR3 DNA reads TGTGCCAGCAGCCCGCCCGCAAGTCACTACGAGCAGTACTTC.

This clonotype was observed at least ten times. The V and J genes are TRBV4-2 and TRBJ2-7; a possible D gene is TRBD1 (5 bases). Between the trimmed V and J ends, which lost 4 bases and 5 bases, there was a span of 9 bases. This CDR3 spans 12 amino acids. Germline V gene sequence: CDR1 LGHNA, CDR2 YNFKEQ. The CDR3 region has the DNA TGTGCCAGCAGCCGGGGCAGCAACGAGCAGTACTTC. This gives the protein CASSRGSNEQYF.

Many counts were recorded for this clonotype. The chain recombines TRBV12-3 or TRBV12-4 with TRBJ2-7; 7 bases are a match to TRBD1. The CDR3 is 15 residues long. V gave up 5 bases and J gave up 1 base; unmatched junction bases: 8. The CDR3 nucleotides are TGTGCCAGCAGTGTGGGACAGAGAGAATCCTACGAGCAGTACTTC. It is translated as CASSVGQRESYEQYF.

This CDR3 is CASSLPGGTDTQYF. In DNA form, the CDR3 reads TGTGCCAGCAGTTTACCCGGGGGGACAGATACGCAGTATTTT. The chain couples TRBV12-3 or TRBV12-4 to TRBJ2-3, with TRBD2 matching over 7 bases. V shed 2 bases and J 3 bases; nucleotides not matched to a gene: 2. The CDR3 length is 14 residues.

The chain couples TRBV3-1 to TRBJ1-1; D unresolved. There are 13 residues in the CDR3. Germline V CDR1 and CDR2: LGHDT, YNNKEL (reference sequence). The germline V and J ends were trimmed by 3 bases and 0 bases, with 5 bases remaining between them. The CDR3 bases are TGTGCCAGCAGCCAGCTGATGAACACTGAAGCTTTCTTT. Protein product: CASSQLMNTEAFF. Filled out from reference TRBV3-1 and TRBJ1-1, the complete variable domain reads DTAVSQTPKYLVTQMGNDKSIKCEQNLGHDTMYWYKQDSKKFLKIMFSYNNKELIINETVPNRFSPKSPDKAHLNLHINSLELGDSAVYFCASSQLMNTEAFFGQGTRLTVV.

The chain has TRBV27 and TRBJ2-7; possible D gene TRBD1, 5 bases. Germline V CDR1 and CDR2: MNHEY, SMNVEV (reference sequence). The CDR3 consists of 17 residues. Trimming removed 2 bases at V and 2 bases at J, with 19 bases between. Here the CDR3 DNA reads TGTGCCAGCAGTTTAGTCCAAGGGGAACCCCATACCTACGAGCAGTACTTC. It specifies CASSLVQGEPHTYEQYF.

V usage is TRBV12-3 or TRBV12-4 and J usage is TRBJ1-5; 7 bases fit TRBD1. This CDR3 is built from 15 residues. V lost 3 bases to trimming and J lost 3 bases; unmatched junction nucleotides: 5. The CDR3 loop reads CASSFRGGDNQPQHF. CDR3 coding DNA: TGTGCCAGCAGTTTCAGGGGGGGTGACAATCAGCCCCAGCATTTT.

This clonotype was seen more than once but under ten times. This chain uses TRBV13 with TRBJ2-1; tentatively, D is TRBD1 or TRBD2 (5 bases each). The CDR3 is 14 residues long. Per the germline V gene, CDR1 is PRHDT and CDR2 is FYEKMQ (reference sequence). Trimming left V 5 bases short and J 8 bases short, with 16 bases between. The CDR3 spells CASSAGTPGDEQFF. CDR3 nucleotide sequence: TGTGCCAGCAGCGCCGGGACCCCCGGCGATGAGCAGTTCTTC.

At least ten counts were recorded for this clonotype. The chain carries TRBV6-5 and TRBJ1-2, with a weak D call TRBD1 (5 bases). Germline-derived CDR1 and CDR2 are MNHEY and SVGAGI. V gave up 0 bases and J gave up 4 bases, with 12 bases separating them. The CDR3 consists of 15 residues. The CDR3 sequence is CASSYSVGRSYGYTF. The CDR3, as DNA: TGTGCCAGCAGTTACTCCGTGGGACGGAGCTATGGCTACACCTTC.

In its sample, this clonotype was seen many times. V usage is TRBV12-3 or TRBV12-4 and J usage is TRBJ1-5; D possibly corresponds to TRBD1 (5 bases). The CDR3 has 15 residues. The V and J ends lost 6 bases and 2 bases respectively, with 14 bases between them. For the CDR3, the DNA is TGTGCCAGCAGCCCCCAGTTAGGGGGCAATCAGCCCCAGCATTTT. Its translation is CASSPQLGGNQPQHF.

The V call is TRBV6-2 or TRBV6-3, the J call TRBJ2-7; no clear D. Germline V gives CDR1 MNHEY, CDR2 SVGEGT. The CDR3 is 12 residues long. The ends were cut back, 4 bases at V and 2 bases at J, with 6 bases in the middle. Written as DNA, the CDR3 is TGTGCCAGCAGTTTCAATCCCTACGAGCAGTACTTC. As protein: CASSFNPYEQYF.

This sequence joins TRBV9 and TRBJ2-3, with D possibly being TRBD1 or TRBD2 (5 bases each). CDR3 size: 15 residues. CDR1 and CDR2 from the germline V gene are SGDLS and YYNGEE. The V gene lost 2 bases and the J gene lost 1 base, with 11 bases spanning the gap. The CDR3 coding sequence is TGTGCCAGCAGCGTGGGGACGTTGGGCACAGATACGCAGTATTTT. Translating gives CASSVGTLGTDTQYF.

This sequence joins TRBV5-1 and TRBJ1-4; D is ambiguous. Per the germline V gene, CDR1 is SGHRS and CDR2 is YFSETQ. V was shortened by 0 bases and J by 4 bases, with 7 bases between the two germline ends. This CDR3 has 14 amino acids. The CDR3 loop reads CASSLGHRNEKLFF. The CDR3 region has the DNA TGCGCCAGCAGCTTGGGACACCGTAATGAAAAACTGTTTTTT.

Written as DNA, the CDR3 is TGTGCCACCAGTGATTCTGGACAATCCTTCTACGAGCAGTACTTC. Its translation is CATSDSGQSFYEQYF. The chain combines TRBV24-1 with TRBJ2-7; the D gene is possibly TRBD1 (5 bases). CDR3 length: 15 residues. The germline V gene encodes CDR1 KGHDR and CDR2 SFDVKD. V dropped 2 bases and J dropped 3 bases, with 13 bases sitting between them.

This clonotype was picked up a small number of times. CDR3 region: CASSLAGPGVGQPQHF. The DNA for the CDR3 is TGTGCCAGCAGCTTAGCGGGTCCGGGAGTGGGTCAGCCCCAGCATTTT. J is TRBJ1-5 and V is TRBV7-2, with D uncertain. Trimming shortened V by 0 bases and J by 6 bases, and 15 bases separated the two germline ends. CDR1 SGHTA and CDR2 FQGNSA come from the germline V gene. The CDR3 is 16 amino acids.

The chain employs TRBV4-3 and TRBJ2-5, with 12 bases matching TRBD1. Trimming cost V 4 bases and J 4 bases; bases outside gene matches: 4. CDR3 length: 15 residues. Germline V gene sequence: CDR1 LGHNA, CDR2 YSLEER. The CDR3 DNA sequence: TGCGCCAGCAGCCGAGGGACAGGGGGCTTAGAGACCCAGTACTTC. Its translation is CASSRGTGGLETQYF.